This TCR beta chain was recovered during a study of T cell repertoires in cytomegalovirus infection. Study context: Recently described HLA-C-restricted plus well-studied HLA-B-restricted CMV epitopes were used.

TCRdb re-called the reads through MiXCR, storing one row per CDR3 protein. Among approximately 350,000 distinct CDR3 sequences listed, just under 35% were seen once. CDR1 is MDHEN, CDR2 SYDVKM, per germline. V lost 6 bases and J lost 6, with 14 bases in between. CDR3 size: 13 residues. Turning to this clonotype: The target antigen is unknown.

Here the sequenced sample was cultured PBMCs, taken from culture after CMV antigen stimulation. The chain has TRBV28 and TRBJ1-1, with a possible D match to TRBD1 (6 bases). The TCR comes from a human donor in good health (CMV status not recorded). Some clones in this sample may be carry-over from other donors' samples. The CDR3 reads CASRRRGGAEAFF. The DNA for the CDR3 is TGTGCCAGCAGACGCAGGGGCGGGGCTGAAGCTTTCTTT.